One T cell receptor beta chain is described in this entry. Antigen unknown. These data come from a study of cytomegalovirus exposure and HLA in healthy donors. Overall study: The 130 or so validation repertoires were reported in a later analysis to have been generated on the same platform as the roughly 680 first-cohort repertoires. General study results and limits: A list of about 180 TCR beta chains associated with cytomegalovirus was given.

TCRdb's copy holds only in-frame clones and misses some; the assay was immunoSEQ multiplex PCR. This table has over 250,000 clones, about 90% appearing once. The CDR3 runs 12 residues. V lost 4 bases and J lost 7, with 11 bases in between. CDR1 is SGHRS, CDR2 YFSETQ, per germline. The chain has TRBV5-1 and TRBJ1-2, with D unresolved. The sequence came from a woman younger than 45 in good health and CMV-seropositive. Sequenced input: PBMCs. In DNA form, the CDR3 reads TGCGCCAGCAGCCCGGACTCAGGTGGCTACACCTTC. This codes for CASSPDSGGYTF.